This T cell receptor beta chain appears in the sequencing data of a study of blood T cell repertoires in COVID-19. About the research overall: Both acute and convalescent COVID-19 samples were obtained from the United States, Italy and Spain. PBMCs, B-cell-depleted T cells, or T cells were the source of the cDNA or gDNA that made up the material.

Authors' data handling: Estimation of nucleated cell counts relied on the amplification of reference gene primers. Here immunoSEQ multiplex PCR was the method, and the copy in TCRdb shows in-frame clones only, minus some. V and J calls and clone size follow that table, whereas D and trimming were derived from the DNA. The table shows roughly 56,000 clones, with around 93% occurring only once. The CDR3 is 13 amino acids. Trimming cost V 5 bases and J 4 bases, with 9 bases left between them. Germline values: CDR1 PRHDT, CDR2 FYEKMQ (reference sequence). This receptor was obtained from a man in his forties or fifties with active COVID-19. The sequencing input was peripheral blood. The V call is TRBV13, the J call TRBJ1-3; D not resolved. The CDR3 coding sequence is TGTGCCAGCAGCCCCCCCCAGGGAAACACCATATATTTT. This encodes CASSPPQGNTIYF.